Listed here is a single TCR beta chain. Its specificity is not known. The sample is drawn from a study of T cell responses to AZD1222 COVID-19 vaccine. Generated by immunoSEQ multiplex PCR, the TCRdb table keeps only in-frame clones and is missing some. The sample consists of about 70,000 clones, roughly 84% of them appearing once. V trimming: 2 bases; J trimming: 7 bases; junction bases outside the gene matches: 3. The CDR3 has 14 amino acids. Germline CDR1 reads SGHTA; CDR2 reads FQGTGA. Study-wide results and limits: Two doses of AZD1222 preceded a rise in Spike-specific TCR breadth and depth.

The V gene is TRBV7-3, the J gene TRBJ2-1; 9 bases fit TRBD2. Material: peripheral blood, obtained on day 0 of AZD1222 vaccination. The receptor was derived from an adult in good health. CDR3 nucleotide sequence: TGTGCCAGCAGCTTACTAGCGGGGATAAATGAGCAGTTCTTC. Translation: CASSLLAGINEQFF.